The 24 T cell receptor beta chains below come from one sample, sequenced in a study of T-cell reconstitution after alpha-beta-depleted transplantation in children. The TCRbeta library incorporated unique molecular identifiers. Via MiXCR, TCRdb re-called the PCR reads, giving one row per CDR3 protein. Of hundreds of thousands of distinct CDR3 sequences detected, roughly 14% appear once; the ten largest clones hold roughly 0.84%. The material was PBMCs, obtained before TCRalphabeta/CD19-depleted stem cell transplant. These receptors were taken from a girl under 10 years old with congenital amegakaryocytic thrombocytopenia, due to receive a stem cell transplant.

The chain is built from TRBV4-1 and TRBJ2-3, with a possible D match to TRBD2 (6 bases). The CDR3 extends over 16 amino acids. CDR1 is MGHRA, CDR2 YSYEKL, per germline. Deletions cut 0 bases from V and 4 bases from J, with 14 bases between. Here the CDR3 DNA reads TGCGCCAGCAGCCAAGATCGCACGGGGAGGTCAGATACGCAGTATTTT. Translation gives CASSQDRTGRSDTQYF.

Ten or more counts support this clonotype. V is TRBV7-6 and J is TRBJ1-1; possible D gene TRBD1, 6 bases. The CDR3 sequence is 14 residues long. Trimming removed 1 base at V and 8 bases at J, with 14 bases between. The germline V gene encodes CDR1 SGHVS and CDR2 FNYEAQ. The chain's CDR3 is CASSLGLTRGEAFF. The CDR3 nucleotides read TGTGCCAGCAGCTTAGGTCTCACCAGGGGCGAAGCTTTCTTT.

This clonotype was observed at least ten times. CDR3 DNA: TGCGCCAGCAGCCAAGATGTGAGGGAGACTACCTATGGCTACACCTTC. As protein: CASSQDVRETTYGYTF. The rearrangement joins TRBV4-1 to TRBJ1-2; the D is unclear. This CDR3 comprises 16 residues. Germline CDR1 and CDR2: MGHRA and YSYEKL. V was shortened by 0 bases and J by 4 bases, with 15 bases between the two germline ends.

Concerning this clonotype: A much larger clonotype is one base distant, so this may be a read error. The chain uses TRBV29-1 and TRBJ2-7, with 9 bases that match TRBD2. The CDR3 is made up of 15 amino acids. Looked up from germline, CDR1 is SQVTM and CDR2 is ANQGSEA. J lost 3 bases, V lost 0 bases, and 6 bases had no gene match. Here the CDR3 reads CSVEEILAGNYEQYF. Here the CDR3 DNA reads TGCAGCGTTGAAGAGATACTAGCGGGCAACTACGAGCAGTACTTC.

Many counts were recorded for this clonotype. The chain is built from TRBV5-1 and TRBJ2-5; D is ambiguous. The length of the CDR3 is 15 residues. Germline CDR1 SGHRS, CDR2 YFSETQ. V was trimmed by 0 bases and J by 2 bases, leaving 11 bases between them. CDR3 amino acids: CASSLDPRTQETQYF. CDR3 DNA: TGCGCCAGCAGCTTGGATCCCCGTACACAAGAGACCCAGTACTTC.

This clonotype was counted at least ten times. J is TRBJ2-1 and V is TRBV20-1; 7 positions match TRBD1. Germline V gene sequence: CDR1 DFQATT, CDR2 SNEGSKA (reference sequence). The CDR3 spans 12 residues. With 3 bases clipped from V and 8 bases from J, the junction kept 4 bases outside the gene matches. The CDR3 loop reads CSARTQGDEQFF. The CDR3 DNA reads TGCAGTGCTAGGACTCAGGGGGATGAGCAGTTCTTC.

Concerning this clonotype: With a much larger clone just one base away, this may be a read error. The chain recombines TRBV12-3 or TRBV12-4 with TRBJ2-1, with D maybe TRBD2 (6 bases). The length of the CDR3 is 12 residues. The CDR3 coding sequence is TGTCCCAAGAAACTAGCAAACAATGAGCAGTTCTTC. This codes for CPKKLANNEQFF.

In its sample, this clonotype was seen many times. The chain uses TRBV7-9 and TRBJ2-5, with 7 positions matching TRBD2. The germline CDR1 and CDR2 sequences are SEHNR and FQNEAQ (reference sequence). After removal of 4 bases from V and 5 bases from J, the junction contained 13 bases not matched to a gene. CDR3 length: 16 amino acids. CDR3 coding DNA: TGTGCCAGCAGCTCCACTGATTGGGGGGGGTACGAGACCCAGTACTTC. Amino acid sequence: CASSSTDWGGYETQYF.

This clonotype was counted at least ten times. The chain has TRBV20-1 and TRBJ1-1; the D gene is possibly TRBD1 (5 bases). Trimming took 2 bases from V and 6 from J, leaving 16 bases between them. CDR3 length equals 14 residues. Germline V CDR1 and CDR2: DFQATT, SNEGSKA (reference sequence). The CDR3 loop reads CSARIAGRRAEAFF. CDR3 DNA: TGCAGTGCTAGAATCGCAGGGAGGAGAGCTGAAGCTTTCTTT.

The chain couples TRBV3-1 to TRBJ2-7, with D unclear. The CDR3 is made up of 14 amino acids. Trimming stripped 4 bases from V and 3 bases from J, with 13 bases between. Germline CDR1 is LGHDT and CDR2 is YNNKEL (reference sequence). The CDR3 region is CASSPSIRNYEQYF. CDR3 nucleotides: TGTGCCAGCAGCCCTTCGATCAGAAACTACGAGCAGTACTTC.

This clonotype was counted only a few times. This chain uses TRBV20-1 with TRBJ1-1, with a tentative D call TRBD1 (5 bases). The length of the CDR3 is 14 residues. CDR1 DFQATT and CDR2 SNEGSKA come from the germline V gene (reference sequence). The V gene lost 3 bases and the J gene lost 5 bases, with 16 bases spanning the gap. In DNA, the CDR3 is TGCAGTGCTAGCTCCAGCAGGGTGGGGACTGAAGCTTTCTTT. Encoded protein: CSASSSRVGTEAFF.

V usage is TRBV4-1 and J usage is TRBJ2-2, with 8 positions matching TRBD2. Germline-derived CDR1 and CDR2 are MGHRA and YSYEKL. V shed 4 bases, J shed 9 bases, and the junction held 7 bases outside the gene matches. This CDR3 has 14 amino acids. CDR3 sequence (DNA): TGCGCCAGCAGCCCTTTAGCGGGATTGTGGGAGCTGTTTTTT. It encodes CASSPLAGLWELFF.

Many counts were recorded for this clonotype. This chain joins TRBV12-3 or TRBV12-4 and TRBJ2-7; a weak D match, TRBD2 (6 bases). This CDR3 is 14 amino acids long. The germline V and J ends were trimmed by 5 bases and 4 bases, with 15 bases remaining between them. CDR3 in amino acids: CASSQGLERYEQYF. The CDR3 DNA reads as TGTGCCAGCAGTCAGGGACTGGAACGTTACGAGCAGTACTTC.

This clonotype was observed many times. The V call is TRBV12-3 or TRBV12-4, the J call TRBJ1-2; D ambiguous. V lost 1 base and J lost 8, with 2 bases in between. This CDR3 has 10 amino acids. As DNA, the CDR3 is TGTGCCAGCAGTTTAGGGGGCTACACCTTC. Translating gives CASSLGGYTF.

This clonotype was counted many times. This chain uses TRBV20-1 with TRBJ2-2, with a possible D match to TRBD2 (6 bases). Germline CDR1 reads DFQATT; CDR2 reads SNEGSKA (reference sequence). Between the trimmed V and J ends, which lost 6 bases and 4 bases, there was a span of 12 bases. The CDR3 length is 13 residues. The DNA for the CDR3 is TGCAGTGCCCGGGGACTGCGCACCGGGGAGCTGTTTTTT. Translating it yields CSARGLRTGELFF.

This clonotype was recorded a few times. This sequence joins TRBV20-1 and TRBJ1-5; D is undetermined. CDR1 is DFQATT and CDR2 is SNEGSKA in the germline V gene (reference sequence). V lost 3 bases to trimming and J lost 0 bases, with 9 bases between them. The CDR3 is 14 amino acids. CDR3 sequence (DNA): TGCAGTGCTAGGAACCGGAATAGCAATCAGCCCCAGCATTTT. Translation: CSARNRNSNQPQHF.

This clonotype was seen many times. This chain joins TRBV20-1 and TRBJ2-7, with unresolved D. The CDR3 covers 14 residues. Germline assignment: CDR1 DFQATT and CDR2 SNEGSKA (reference sequence). V was cut by 3 bases and J by 5 bases, with 17 bases left in between. The CDR3 is CSARSPGPVDEQYF. The CDR3 nucleotides read TGCAGTGCTAGGTCCCCCGGGCCCGTGGACGAGCAGTACTTC.

This clonotype was detected many times. CDR3 DNA sequence: TGTGCCAGCAGCTTTCAATCAATACCGCCCAACACCGGGGAGCTGTTTTTT. Translating gives CASSFQSIPPNTGELFF. The chain has TRBV7-9 and TRBJ2-2; D is unclear. The CDR3 runs to 17 residues. V dropped 3 bases and J dropped 2 bases, with 16 bases sitting between them. The germline V gene has CDR1 SEHNR and CDR2 FQNEAQ (reference sequence).

This clonotype was observed many times. The chain uses TRBV20-1 and TRBJ2-1; D gene uncertain. The CDR3 covers 14 residues. V lost 0 bases to trimming and J lost 8 bases, with 14 bases between them. CDR1 is DFQATT and CDR2 is SNEGSKA in the germline V gene (reference sequence). Written as DNA, the CDR3 is TGCAGTGCTAGAGATCAATGGGGTCGGGATGAGCAGTTCTTC. Protein product: CSARDQWGRDEQFF.

This clonotype was seen a handful of times. The chain employs TRBV29-1 and TRBJ2-7, with 9 bases matching TRBD2. CDR3 size: 13 residues. J lost 5 bases, V lost 3 bases, and 5 bases had no gene match. Germline assignment: CDR1 SQVTM and CDR2 ANQGSEA. This CDR3 reads CSVEAGGPDEQYF. The CDR3 DNA reads as TGCAGCGTTGAGGCGGGAGGGCCGGACGAGCAGTACTTC.

A few counts support this clonotype. The J gene is TRBJ2-2, the V gene TRBV20-1; tentatively, D is TRBD1 (5 bases). Germline CDR1 DFQATT, CDR2 SNEGSKA (reference sequence). V dropped 1 base and J dropped 8 bases, with 8 bases sitting between them. The CDR3 sequence is 12 residues long. CDR3 region: CSARGDRGELFF. As DNA, the CDR3 is TGCAGTGCTAGAGGCGACAGAGGGGAGCTGTTTTTT.

This clonotype was seen repeatedly, ten times or more. CDR3 nucleotides: TGCGCCAGCAGCTTTGATCAGGCTAACTATGGCTACACCTTC. This codes for CASSFDQANYGYTF. This chain links TRBV5-1 with TRBJ1-2; no firm D call. Germline-derived CDR1 and CDR2 are SGHRS and YFSETQ. The CDR3 sequence is 14 residues long. Trimming took off 2 bases at V and 0 bases at J, with 8 bases between the two ends.

This clonotype was found many times. V is TRBV6-4 and J is TRBJ2-7; D unclear. With 4 bases removed from V and 3 bases from J, the gap between germline ends came to 10 bases. Per the germline V gene, CDR1 is MRHNA and CDR2 is SNTAGT. This CDR3 is built from 13 residues. The CDR3 region is CASSVTLGYEQYF. Written as DNA, the CDR3 is TGTGCCAGCAGTGTGACTCTCGGCTACGAGCAGTACTTC.

In nucleotides, the CDR3 is TGTGCCAGCAGCTTAACGACGCAACCGGCGGGAGAGCAGTTCTTC. Translated: CASSLTTQPAGEQFF. This chain links TRBV7-6 with TRBJ2-1; D might be TRBD2 (6 bases). Trimming stripped 2 bases from V and 10 bases from J, with 18 bases between. This CDR3 has 15 residues. Germline V gives CDR1 SGHVS, CDR2 FNYEAQ. Looking up the rest from reference TRBV7-6 and TRBJ2-1 gives the full variable domain: GAGVSQSPRYKVTKRGQDVALRCDPISGHVSLYWYRQALGQGPEFLTYFNYEAQQDKSGLPNDRFSAERPEGSISTLTIQRTEQRDSAMYRCASSLTTQPAGEQFFGPGTRLTVL.